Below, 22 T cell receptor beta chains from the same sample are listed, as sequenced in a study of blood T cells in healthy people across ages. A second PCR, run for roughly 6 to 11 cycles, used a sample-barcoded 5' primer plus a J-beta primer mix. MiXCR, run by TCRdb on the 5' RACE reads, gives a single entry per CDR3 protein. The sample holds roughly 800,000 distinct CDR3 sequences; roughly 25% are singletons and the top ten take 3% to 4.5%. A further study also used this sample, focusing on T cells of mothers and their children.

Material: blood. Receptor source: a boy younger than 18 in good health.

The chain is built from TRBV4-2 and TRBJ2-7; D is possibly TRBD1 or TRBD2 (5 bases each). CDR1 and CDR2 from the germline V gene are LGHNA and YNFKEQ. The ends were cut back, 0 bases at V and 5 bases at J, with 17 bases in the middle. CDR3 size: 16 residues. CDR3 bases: TGTGCCAGCAGCCAAGACTTAGGGACCCCCGGAAACGAGCAGTACTTC. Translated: CASSQDLGTPGNEQYF.

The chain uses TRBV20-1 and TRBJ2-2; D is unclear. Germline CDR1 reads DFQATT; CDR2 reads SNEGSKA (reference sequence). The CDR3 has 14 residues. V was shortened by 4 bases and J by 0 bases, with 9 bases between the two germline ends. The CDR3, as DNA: TGCAGTGCTATTAACGTCGCGAACACCGGGGAGCTGTTTTTT. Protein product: CSAINVANTGELFF.

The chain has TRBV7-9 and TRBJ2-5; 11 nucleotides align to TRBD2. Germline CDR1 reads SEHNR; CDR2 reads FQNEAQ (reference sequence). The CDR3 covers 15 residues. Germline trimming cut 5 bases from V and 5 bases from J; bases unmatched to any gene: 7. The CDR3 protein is CASSLTSGIGETQYF. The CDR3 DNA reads TGTGCCAGCAGCCTGACTAGCGGGATAGGGGAGACCCAGTACTTC.

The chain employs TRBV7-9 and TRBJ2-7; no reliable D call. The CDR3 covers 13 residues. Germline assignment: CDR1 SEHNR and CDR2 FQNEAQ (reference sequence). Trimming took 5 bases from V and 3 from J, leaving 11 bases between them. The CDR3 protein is CASSPKDGYEQYF. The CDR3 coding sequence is TGTGCCAGCAGCCCGAAGGACGGCTACGAGCAGTACTTC.

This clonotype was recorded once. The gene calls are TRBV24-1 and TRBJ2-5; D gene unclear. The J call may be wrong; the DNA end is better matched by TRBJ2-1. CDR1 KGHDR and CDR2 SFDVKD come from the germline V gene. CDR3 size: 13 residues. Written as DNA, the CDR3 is TGTGCCACCGCCCTGGGCCCTTCAAATGAGCAGTTCTTC. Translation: CATALGPSNEQFF.

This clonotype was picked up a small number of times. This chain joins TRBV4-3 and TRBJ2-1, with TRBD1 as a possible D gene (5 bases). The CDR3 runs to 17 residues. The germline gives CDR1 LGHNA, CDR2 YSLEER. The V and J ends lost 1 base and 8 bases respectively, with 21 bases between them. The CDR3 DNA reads TGCGCCAGCAGCCAAGGAACCCCGACCAAAGGGGTGTATGAGCAGTTCTTC. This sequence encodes CASSQGTPTKGVYEQFF.

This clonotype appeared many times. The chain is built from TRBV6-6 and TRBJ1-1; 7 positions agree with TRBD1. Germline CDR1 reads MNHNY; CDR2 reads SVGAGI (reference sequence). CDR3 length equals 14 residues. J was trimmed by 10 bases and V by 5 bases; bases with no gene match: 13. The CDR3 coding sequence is TGTGCCAGCAGTGGGGTCCAGGGGGGAGGTGGAGCTTTCTTT. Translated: CASSGVQGGGGAFF.

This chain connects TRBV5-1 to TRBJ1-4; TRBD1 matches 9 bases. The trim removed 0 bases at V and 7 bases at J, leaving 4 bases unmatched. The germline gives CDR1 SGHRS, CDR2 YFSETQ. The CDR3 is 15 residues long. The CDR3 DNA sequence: TGCGCCAGCAGCTTGGCGGTGACAGGGGGTGAAAAACTGTTTTTT. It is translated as CASSLAVTGGEKLFF.

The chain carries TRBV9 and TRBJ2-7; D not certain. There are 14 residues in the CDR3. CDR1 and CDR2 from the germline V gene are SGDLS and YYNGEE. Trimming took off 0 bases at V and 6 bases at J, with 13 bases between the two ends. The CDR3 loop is CASSVAALSGEQYF. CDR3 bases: TGTGCCAGCAGCGTAGCGGCACTCTCGGGCGAGCAGTACTTC.

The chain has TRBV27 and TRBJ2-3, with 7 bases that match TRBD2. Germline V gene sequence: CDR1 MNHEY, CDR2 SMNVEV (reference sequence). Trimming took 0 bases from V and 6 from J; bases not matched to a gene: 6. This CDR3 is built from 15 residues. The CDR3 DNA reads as TGTGCCAGCAGTTTATCGCCTAGCGGAGGGGATACGCAGTATTTT. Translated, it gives CASSLSPSGGDTQYF.

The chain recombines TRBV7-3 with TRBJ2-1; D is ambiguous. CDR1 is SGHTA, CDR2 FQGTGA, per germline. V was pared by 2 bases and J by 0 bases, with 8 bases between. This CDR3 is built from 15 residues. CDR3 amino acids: CASSLGPLSYNEQFF. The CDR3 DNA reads TGTGCCAGCAGCTTAGGACCCCTCTCCTACAATGAGCAGTTCTTC.

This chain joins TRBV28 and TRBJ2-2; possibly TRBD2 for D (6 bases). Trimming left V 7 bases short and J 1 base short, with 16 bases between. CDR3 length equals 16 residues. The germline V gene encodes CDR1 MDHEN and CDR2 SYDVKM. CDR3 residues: CASTTPGLMNTGELFF. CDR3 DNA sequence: TGTGCCAGCACGACGCCGGGACTCATGAACACCGGGGAGCTGTTTTTT.

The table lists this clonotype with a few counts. This CDR3 reads CASSLGILPYGYTF. The CDR3 nucleotides are TGTGCCAGCAGCTTGGGTATTCTTCCTTATGGCTACACCTTC. The chain has TRBV5-5 and TRBJ1-2; the D is unclear. The germline CDR1 and CDR2 sequences are SGHKS and YYEKEE (reference sequence). This CDR3 comprises 14 residues. With 0 bases removed from V and 5 bases from J, the gap between germline ends came to 11 bases. Combining the CDR3 with reference TRBV5-5 and TRBJ1-2 gives the whole variable domain DAGVTQSPTHLIKTRGQQVTLRCSPISGHKSVSWYQQVLGQGPQFIFQYYEKEERGRGNFPDRFSARQFPNYSSELNVNALLLGDSALYLCASSLGILPYGYTFGSGTRLTVV.

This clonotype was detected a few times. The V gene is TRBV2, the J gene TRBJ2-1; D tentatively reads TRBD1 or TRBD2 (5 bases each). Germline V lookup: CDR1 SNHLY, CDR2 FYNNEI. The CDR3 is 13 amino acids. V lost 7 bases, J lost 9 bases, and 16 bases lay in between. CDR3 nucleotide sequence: TGTGCCAGCAACGCCATGGGGGTGACTGAGCAGTTCTTC. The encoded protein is CASNAMGVTEQFF. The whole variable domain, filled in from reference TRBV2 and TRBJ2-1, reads EPEVTQTPSHQVTQMGQEVILRCVPISNHLYFYWYRQILGQKVEFLVSFYNNEISEKSEIFDDQFSVERPDGSNFTLKIRSTKLEDSAMYFCASNAMGVTEQFFGPGTRLTVL.

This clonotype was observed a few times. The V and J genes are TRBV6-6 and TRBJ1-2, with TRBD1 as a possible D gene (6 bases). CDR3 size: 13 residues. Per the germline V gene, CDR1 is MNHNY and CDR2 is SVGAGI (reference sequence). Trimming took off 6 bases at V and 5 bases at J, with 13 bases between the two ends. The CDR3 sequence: CASRRQEKYGYTF. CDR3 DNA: TGTGCCAGCAGGCGACAGGAGAAATATGGCTACACCTTC.

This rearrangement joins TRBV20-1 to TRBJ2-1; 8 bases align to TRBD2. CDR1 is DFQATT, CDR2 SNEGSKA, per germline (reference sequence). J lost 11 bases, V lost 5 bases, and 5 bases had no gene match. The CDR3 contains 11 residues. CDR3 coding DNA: TGCAGTGCTGAAGCGGGGGCCAAGCAGTTCTTC. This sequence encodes CSAEAGAKQFF.

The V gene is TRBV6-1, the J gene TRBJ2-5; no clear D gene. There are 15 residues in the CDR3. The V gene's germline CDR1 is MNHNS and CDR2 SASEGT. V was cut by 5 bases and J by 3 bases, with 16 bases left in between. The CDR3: CASSPANLGKETQYF. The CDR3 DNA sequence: TGTGCCAGCAGTCCCGCCAACTTGGGGAAAGAGACCCAGTACTTC.

Here the CDR3 reads CASSIVSGGLGETQYF. In DNA, the CDR3 is TGTGCCAGTAGTATAGTAAGCGGGGGGCTCGGGGAGACCCAGTACTTC. The chain carries TRBV19 and TRBJ2-5, with TRBD2 identical over 9 bases. The CDR3 consists of 16 residues. CDR1 and CDR2 (germline): LNHDA, SQIVND (reference sequence). J lost 5 bases, V lost 1 base, and 8 bases had no gene match.

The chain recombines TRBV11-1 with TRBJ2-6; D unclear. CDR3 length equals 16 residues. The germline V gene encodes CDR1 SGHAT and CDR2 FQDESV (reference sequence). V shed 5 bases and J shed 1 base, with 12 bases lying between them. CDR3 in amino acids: CASSPGRWSGANVLTF. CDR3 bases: TGTGCCAGCAGCCCAGGACGTTGGTCTGGGGCCAACGTCCTGACTTTC.

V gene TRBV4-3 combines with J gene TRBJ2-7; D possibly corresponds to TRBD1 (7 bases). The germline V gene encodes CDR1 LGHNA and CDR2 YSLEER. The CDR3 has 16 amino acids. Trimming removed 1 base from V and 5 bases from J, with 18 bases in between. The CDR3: CASSQGAAGGGNEQYF. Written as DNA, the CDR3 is TGCGCCAGCAGCCAAGGAGCGGCAGGGGGAGGCAACGAGCAGTACTTC.

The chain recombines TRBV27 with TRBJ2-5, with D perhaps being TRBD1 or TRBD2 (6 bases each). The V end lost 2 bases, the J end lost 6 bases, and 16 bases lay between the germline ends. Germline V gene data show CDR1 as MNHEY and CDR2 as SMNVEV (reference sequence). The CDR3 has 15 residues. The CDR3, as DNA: TGTGCCAGCAGTTTAAGTTTTGGGGGCGGGAAGACCCAGTACTTC. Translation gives CASSLSFGGGKTQYF.

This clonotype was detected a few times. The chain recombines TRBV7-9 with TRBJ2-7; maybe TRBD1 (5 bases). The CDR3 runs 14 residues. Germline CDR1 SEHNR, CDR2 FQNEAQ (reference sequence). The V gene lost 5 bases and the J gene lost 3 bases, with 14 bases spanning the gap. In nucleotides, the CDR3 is TGTGCCAGCAGCACCGACAGAGATATCTACGAGCAGTACTTC. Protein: CASSTDRDIYEQYF.